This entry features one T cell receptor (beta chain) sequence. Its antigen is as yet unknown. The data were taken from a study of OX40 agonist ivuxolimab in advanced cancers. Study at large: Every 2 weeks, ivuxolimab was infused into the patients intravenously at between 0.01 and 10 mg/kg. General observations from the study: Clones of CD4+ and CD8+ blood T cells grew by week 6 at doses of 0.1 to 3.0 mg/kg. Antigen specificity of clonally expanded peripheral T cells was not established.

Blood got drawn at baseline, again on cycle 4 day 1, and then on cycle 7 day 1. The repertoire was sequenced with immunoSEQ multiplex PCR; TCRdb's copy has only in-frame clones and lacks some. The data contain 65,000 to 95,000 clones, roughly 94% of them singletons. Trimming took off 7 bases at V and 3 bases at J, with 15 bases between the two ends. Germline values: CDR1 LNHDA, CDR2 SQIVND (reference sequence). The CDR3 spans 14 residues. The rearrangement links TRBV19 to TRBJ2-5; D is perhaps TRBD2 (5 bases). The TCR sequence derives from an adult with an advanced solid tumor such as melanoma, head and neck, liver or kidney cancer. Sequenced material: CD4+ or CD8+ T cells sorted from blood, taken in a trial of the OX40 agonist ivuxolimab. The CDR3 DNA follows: TGTGCCAGTAACGGCGACTACGACGAAGAGACCCAGTACTTC. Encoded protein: CASNGDYDEETQYF.